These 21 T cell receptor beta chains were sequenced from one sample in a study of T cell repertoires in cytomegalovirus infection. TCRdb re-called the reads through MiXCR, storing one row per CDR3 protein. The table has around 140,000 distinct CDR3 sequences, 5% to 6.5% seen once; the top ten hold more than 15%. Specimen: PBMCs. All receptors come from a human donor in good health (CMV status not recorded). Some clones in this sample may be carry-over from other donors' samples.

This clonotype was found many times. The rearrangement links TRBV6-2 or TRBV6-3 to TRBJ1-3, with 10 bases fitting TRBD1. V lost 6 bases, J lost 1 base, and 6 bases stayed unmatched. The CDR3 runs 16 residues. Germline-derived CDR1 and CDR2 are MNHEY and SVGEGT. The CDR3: CASRRQGAESGNTIYF. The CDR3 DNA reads TGTGCCAGCAGAAGACAGGGGGCTGAGTCTGGAAACACCATATATTTT.

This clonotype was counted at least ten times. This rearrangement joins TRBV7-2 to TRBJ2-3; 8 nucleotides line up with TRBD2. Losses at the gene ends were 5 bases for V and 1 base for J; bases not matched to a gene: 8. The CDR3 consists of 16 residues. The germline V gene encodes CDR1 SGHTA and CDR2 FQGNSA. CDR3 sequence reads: CASSPHSGEGTDTQYF. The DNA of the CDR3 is TGTGCCAGCAGCCCTCATAGCGGGGAGGGCACAGATACGCAGTATTTT.

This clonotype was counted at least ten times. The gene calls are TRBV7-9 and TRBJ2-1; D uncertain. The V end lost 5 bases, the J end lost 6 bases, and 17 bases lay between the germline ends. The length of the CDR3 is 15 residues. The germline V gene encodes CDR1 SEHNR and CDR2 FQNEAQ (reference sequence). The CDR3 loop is CASSPPRYHINEQFF. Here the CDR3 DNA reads TGTGCCAGCAGCCCACCCCGGTATCATATCAATGAGCAGTTCTTC.

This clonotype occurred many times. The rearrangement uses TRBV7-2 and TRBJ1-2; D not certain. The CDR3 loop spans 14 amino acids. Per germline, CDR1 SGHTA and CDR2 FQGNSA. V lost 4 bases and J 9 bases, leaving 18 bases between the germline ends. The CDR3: CASSSRATTDRYTF. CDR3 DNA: TGTGCCAGCAGCTCACGGGCCACAACCGACCGCTACACCTTC.

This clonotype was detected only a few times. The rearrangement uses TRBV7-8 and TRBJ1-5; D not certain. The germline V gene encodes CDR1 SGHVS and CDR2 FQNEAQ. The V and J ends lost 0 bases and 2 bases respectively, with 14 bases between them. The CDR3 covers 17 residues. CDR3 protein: CASSLAVGMSGNQPQHF. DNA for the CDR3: TGTGCCAGCAGCTTAGCGGTGGGAATGAGTGGCAATCAGCCCCAGCATTTT.

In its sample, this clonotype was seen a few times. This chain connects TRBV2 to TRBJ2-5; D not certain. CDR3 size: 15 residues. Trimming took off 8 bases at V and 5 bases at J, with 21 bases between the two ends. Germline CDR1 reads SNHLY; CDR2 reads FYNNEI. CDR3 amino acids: CASYYYRPAGETQYF. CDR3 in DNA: TGTGCCAGCTACTACTATCGTCCCGCCGGGGAGACCCAGTACTTC.

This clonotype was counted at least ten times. DNA for the CDR3: TGTGCCAGCAGCCACCGACTTGGAAGCAATCAGCCCCAGCATTTT. It codes for CASSHRLGSNQPQHF. This chain links TRBV28 with TRBJ1-5; D unresolved. Germline V gene data show CDR1 as MDHEN and CDR2 as SYDVKM. V was pared by 6 bases and J by 1 base, with 13 bases between. This CDR3 spans 15 amino acids.

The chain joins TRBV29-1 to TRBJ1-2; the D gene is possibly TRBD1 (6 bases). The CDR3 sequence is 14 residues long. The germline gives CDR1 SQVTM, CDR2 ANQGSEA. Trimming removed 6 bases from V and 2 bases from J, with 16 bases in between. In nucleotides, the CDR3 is TGCAGCGTCGGGACCTCAGGGGTGAACTATGGCTACACCTTC. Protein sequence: CSVGTSGVNYGYTF.

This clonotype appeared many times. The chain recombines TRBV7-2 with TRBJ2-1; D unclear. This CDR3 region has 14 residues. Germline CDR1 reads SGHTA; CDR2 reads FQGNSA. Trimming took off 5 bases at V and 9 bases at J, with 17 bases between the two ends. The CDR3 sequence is CASSRETSRIEQFF. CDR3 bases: TGTGCCAGCAGCCGCGAGACCTCTAGAATTGAGCAGTTCTTC.

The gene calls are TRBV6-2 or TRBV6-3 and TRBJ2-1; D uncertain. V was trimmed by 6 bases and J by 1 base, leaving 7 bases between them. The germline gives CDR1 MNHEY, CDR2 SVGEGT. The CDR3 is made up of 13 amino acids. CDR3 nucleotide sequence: TGTGCCAGCAGAATGGGTTCCTACAATGAGCAGTTCTTC. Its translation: CASRMGSYNEQFF.

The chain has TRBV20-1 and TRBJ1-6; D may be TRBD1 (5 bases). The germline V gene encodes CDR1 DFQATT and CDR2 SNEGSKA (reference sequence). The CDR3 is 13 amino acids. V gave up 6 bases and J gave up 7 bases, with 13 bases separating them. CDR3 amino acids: CSAYRKDNSPLHF. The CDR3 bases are TGCAGTGCATACAGGAAGGACAATTCACCCCTCCACTTT.

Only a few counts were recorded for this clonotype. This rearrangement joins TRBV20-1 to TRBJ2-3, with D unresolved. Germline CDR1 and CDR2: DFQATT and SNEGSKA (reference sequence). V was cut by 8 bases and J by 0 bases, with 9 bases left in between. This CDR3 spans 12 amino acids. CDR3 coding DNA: TGCAGTCGCAAGGCTAGCACAGATACGCAGTATTTT. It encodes CSRKASTDTQYF.

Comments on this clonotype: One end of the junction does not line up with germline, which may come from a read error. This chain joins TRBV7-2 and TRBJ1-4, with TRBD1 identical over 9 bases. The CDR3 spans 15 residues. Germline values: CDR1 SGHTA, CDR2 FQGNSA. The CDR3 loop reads CASSPRTGANEILFF. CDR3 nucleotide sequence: TGTGCCAGCAGCCCCCGGACAGGGGCTAATGAAATACTGTTTTTT.

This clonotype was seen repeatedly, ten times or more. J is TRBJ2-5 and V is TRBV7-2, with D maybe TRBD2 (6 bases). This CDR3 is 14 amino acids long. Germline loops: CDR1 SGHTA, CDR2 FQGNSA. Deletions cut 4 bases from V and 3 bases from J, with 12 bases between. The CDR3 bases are TGTGCCAGCAGCTACCAAGCGGGCGAAGAGACCCAGTACTTC. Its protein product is CASSYQAGEETQYF.

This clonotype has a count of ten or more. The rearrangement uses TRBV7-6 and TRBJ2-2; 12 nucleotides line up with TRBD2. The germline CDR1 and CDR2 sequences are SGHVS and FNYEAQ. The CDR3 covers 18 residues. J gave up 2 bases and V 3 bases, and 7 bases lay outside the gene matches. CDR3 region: CASSLGLAGSVNTGELFF. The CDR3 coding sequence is TGTGCCAGCAGCTTGGGACTAGCGGGTTCCGTAAACACCGGGGAGCTGTTTTTT.

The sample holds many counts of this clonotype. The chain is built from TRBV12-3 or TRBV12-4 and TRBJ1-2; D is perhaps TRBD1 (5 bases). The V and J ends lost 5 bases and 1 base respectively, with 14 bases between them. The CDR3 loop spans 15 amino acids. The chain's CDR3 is CASSPRGSLNYGYTF. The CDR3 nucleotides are TGTGCCAGCAGTCCTCGGGGGAGTCTTAACTATGGCTACACCTTC.

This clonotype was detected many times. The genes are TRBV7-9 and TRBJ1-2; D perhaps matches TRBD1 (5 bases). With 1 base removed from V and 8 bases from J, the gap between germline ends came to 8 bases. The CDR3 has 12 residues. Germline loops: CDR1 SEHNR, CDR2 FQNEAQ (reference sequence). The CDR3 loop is CASSLGTRGYTF. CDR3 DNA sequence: TGTGCCAGCAGCTTAGGGACAAGGGGCTACACCTTC.

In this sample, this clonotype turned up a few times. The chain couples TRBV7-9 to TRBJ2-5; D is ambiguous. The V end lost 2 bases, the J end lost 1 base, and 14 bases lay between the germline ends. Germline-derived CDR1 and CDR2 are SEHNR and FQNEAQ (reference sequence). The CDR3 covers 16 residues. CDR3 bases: TGTGCCAGCAGCTTAAGTTCTGGGATACCCCAAGAGACCCAGTACTTC. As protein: CASSLSSGIPQETQYF. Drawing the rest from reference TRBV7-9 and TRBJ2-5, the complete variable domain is DTGVSQNPRHKITKRGQNVTFRCDPISEHNRLYWYRQTLGQGPEFLTYFQNEAQLEKSRLLSDRFSAERPKGSFSTLEIQRTEQGDSAMYLCASSLSSGIPQETQYFGPGTRLLVL.

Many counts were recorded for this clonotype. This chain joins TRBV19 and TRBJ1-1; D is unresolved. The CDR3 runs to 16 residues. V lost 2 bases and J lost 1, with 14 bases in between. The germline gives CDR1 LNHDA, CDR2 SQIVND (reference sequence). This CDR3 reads CASSIKGFVRNTEAFF. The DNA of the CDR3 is TGTGCCAGTAGTATAAAAGGGTTCGTTCGGAACACTGAAGCTTTCTTT.

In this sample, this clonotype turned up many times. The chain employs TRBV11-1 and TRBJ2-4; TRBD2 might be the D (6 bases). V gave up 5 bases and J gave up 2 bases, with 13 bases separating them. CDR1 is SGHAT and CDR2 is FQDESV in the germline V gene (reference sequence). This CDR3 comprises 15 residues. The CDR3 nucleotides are TGTGCCAGCAGCCGACGGACTATTACCAAAAACATTCAGTACTTC. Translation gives CASSRRTITKNIQYF.

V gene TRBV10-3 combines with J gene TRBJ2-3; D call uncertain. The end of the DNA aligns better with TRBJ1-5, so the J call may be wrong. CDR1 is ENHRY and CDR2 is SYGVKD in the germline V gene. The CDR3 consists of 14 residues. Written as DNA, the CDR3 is TGTGCCATCAGTGAGTCTCTTACCACAGATACGCAGCATTTT. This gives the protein CAISESLTTDTQHF.